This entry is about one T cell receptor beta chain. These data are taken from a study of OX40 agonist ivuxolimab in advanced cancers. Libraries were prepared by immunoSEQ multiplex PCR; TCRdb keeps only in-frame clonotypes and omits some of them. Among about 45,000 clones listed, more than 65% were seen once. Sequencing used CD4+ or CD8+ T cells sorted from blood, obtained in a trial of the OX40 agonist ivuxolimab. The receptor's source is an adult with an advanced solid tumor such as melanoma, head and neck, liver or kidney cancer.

The CDR3 sequence is CASSPPGGGGRPQHF. The CDR3 DNA follows: TGTGCCAGCAGTCCCCCGGGCGGGGGCGGGAGGCCCCAGCATTTT. The chain uses TRBV6-5 and TRBJ1-5, with D perhaps matching TRBD1 (6 bases). Germline-derived CDR1 and CDR2 are MNHEY and SVGAGI. Trimming removed 5 bases at V and 9 bases at J, with 20 bases between. The CDR3 loop spans 15 amino acids.